The 10 T cell receptor beta chains below come from one sample, sequenced in a study of blood T cell repertoires in COVID-19 (dated by TCRdb to 2020 to 2022). Library prep was done by the immunoSEQ multiplex PCR assay. TCRdb stores this immuneACCESS table with in-frame sequences only. Part of the clones is absent; in the studies checked, under half of the shortfall reflects unresolved V genes, and no reason is known for the rest. The table for this sample lists around 500,000 clones; approximately 85% of them were counted only once. Approximately 2.9% of the sample belongs to the ten largest clones. Sequencing input: peripheral blood. All receptors derive from a human donor in a cohort sampled during active COVID-19.

This clone was seen repeatedly, ten times or more. Other DNA sequences in this sample translate to the same CDR3. The V and J genes are TRBV2 and TRBJ1-2, with a weak D call TRBD1 (5 bases). The V and J ends lost 3 bases and 4 bases respectively, with 12 bases between them. Germline V lookup: CDR1 SNHLY, CDR2 FYNNEI. The CDR3 has 14 residues. The CDR3, as DNA: TGTGCCAGCAGTGAGGCGCAGGGAAGCTATGGCTACACCTTC. Translating it yields CASSEAQGSYGYTF.

This chain connects TRBV19 to TRBJ2-3; D perhaps matches TRBD2 (6 bases). V shed 8 bases and J shed 4 bases, with 13 bases lying between them. This CDR3 has 13 amino acids. Germline-derived CDR1 and CDR2 are LNHDA and SQIVND (reference sequence). The CDR3 DNA sequence: TGTGCCAGTCGGAGGGTAGACGCAGATACGCAGTATTTT. Residues: CASRRVDADTQYF.

The chain employs TRBV5-4 and TRBJ2-5, with 7 nucleotides matching TRBD1. Per germline, CDR1 SGHNT and CDR2 YYREEE (reference sequence). The CDR3 length is 16 residues. The ends lost 4 bases at V and 1 base at J; junction bases unmatched: 10. CDR3 in amino acids: CASSPTGQSGQETQYF. The CDR3 DNA reads TGTGCCAGCAGCCCTACGGGACAGTCGGGCCAAGAGACCCAGTACTTC.

The chain recombines TRBV4-2 with TRBJ1-2; tentative D call: TRBD1 (6 bases). Trimming took 0 bases from V and 4 from J, leaving 12 bases between them. Germline CDR1 reads LGHNA; CDR2 reads YNFKEQ. The CDR3 is made up of 15 amino acids. The CDR3 DNA reads TGTGCCAGCAGCCAAGAACGAGGGGGTATCTATGGCTACACCTTC. Residues: CASSQERGGIYGYTF.

The J gene is TRBJ2-2, the V gene TRBV5-4; TRBD1 matches 8 bases. CDR1 and CDR2 from the germline V gene are SGHNT and YYREEE (reference sequence). Germline trimming cut 4 bases from V and 0 bases from J; bases unmatched to any gene: 2. The CDR3 runs to 15 residues. The DNA for the CDR3 is TGTGCCAGCAGCAGGGACAGGCCGAACACCGGGGAGCTGTTTTTT. Amino acid sequence: CASSRDRPNTGELFF.

This chain links TRBV6-1 with TRBJ2-1; D call uncertain. The V gene's germline CDR1 is MNHNS and CDR2 SASEGT. This CDR3 has 13 residues. V gave up 0 bases and J gave up 10 bases, with 10 bases separating them. CDR3 protein: CASSEAVLREQFF. In nucleotides, the CDR3 is TGTGCCAGCAGTGAAGCAGTTCTCCGGGAGCAGTTCTTC.

The chain links TRBV13 to TRBJ2-7; 7 bases align to TRBD2. The CDR3 totals 14 residues. CDR1 and CDR2 from the germline V gene are PRHDT and FYEKMQ (reference sequence). The V gene end was trimmed by 5 bases and the J gene end by 3 bases; junction bases not matched to a gene: 7. The CDR3 is CASSTLASRYEQYF. Written as DNA, the CDR3 is TGTGCCAGCAGCACACTAGCGTCCCGCTACGAGCAGTACTTC. The full variable domain, in which reference TRBV13 and TRBJ2-7 provide the parts outside the CDR3, is AAGVIQSPRHLIKEKRETATLKCYPIPRHDTVYWYQQGPGQDPQFLISFYEKMQSDKGSIPDRFSAQQFSDYHSELNMSSLELGDSALYFCASSTLASRYEQYFGPGTRLTVT.

The chain links TRBV3-1 (or the pseudogene TRBV3-2) to TRBJ1-1, with unresolved D. The CDR3 runs to 14 residues. Deletions cut 0 bases from V and 1 base from J, with 6 bases between. CDR1 LGHDT and CDR2 YNNKEL come from the germline V gene (reference sequence). DNA of the CDR3: TGTGCCAGCAGCCAAGACCACGGGAACACTGAAGCTTTCTTT. This encodes CASSQDHGNTEAFF.

The gene calls are TRBV9 and TRBJ2-3; 11 nucleotides align to TRBD2. The V and J ends lost 0 bases and 3 bases, in that order; junction bases with no gene match: 3. Germline V CDR1 and CDR2: SGDLS, YYNGEE. The length of the CDR3 is 16 residues. Written as DNA, the CDR3 is TGTGCCAGCAGCGTAGTAGCGGGAGGGCCGACAGATACGCAGTATTTT. Its translation: CASSVVAGGPTDTQYF.

The V call is TRBV6-6, the J call TRBJ2-7; no clear D. This CDR3 spans 12 amino acids. Germline V gene data show CDR1 as MNHNY and CDR2 as SVGAGI (reference sequence). V lost 4 bases and J 3 bases, leaving 7 bases between the germline ends. The CDR3 DNA follows: TGTGCCAGCAGTTTTGAGGACTACGAGCAGTACTTC. Translating it yields CASSFEDYEQYF.